This paragraph covers one T cell receptor beta chain sequence. The target antigen is unknown. The same CDR3 also results from other DNA sequences found in this sample. Germline V gives CDR1 MNHNY, CDR2 SVGAGI (reference sequence). Trimming took 5 bases from V and 7 from J, leaving 19 bases between them. The CDR3 is made up of 15 amino acids. The data originate from a study of CD8+ T cells in alopecia areata. Both peripheral blood and punch biopsies of lesional scalp skin were obtained from patients who had alopecia areata. Reverse transcribed after extraction, RNA yielded cDNA as the sequencing template. Profiled with immunoSEQ multiplex PCR; TCRdb holds only in-frame clones, not every one. This table has roughly 19,000 clones, 65% to 75% appearing once. General observations from the study: It was less clear whether patients shared TCRs than it was in mice, possibly because of HLA. Clonality in lesional scalp, especially alopecia totalis/universalis, exceeded that of normal scalp. Scalp samples also yield sequences of resident alphabeta T cells from normal skin.

The clonotype was recovered from a human donor with alopecia areata. The gene calls are TRBV6-6 and TRBJ2-3; D possibly corresponds to TRBD1 (6 bases). Here the sequenced sample was skin, taken at week 0. The CDR3 DNA sequence: TGTGCCAGCAGTCGCTTAGGGGGTATTGGGAATACGCAGTATTTT. Its protein is CASSRLGGIGNTQYF.